This T cell receptor (beta chain) was sequenced for a study of blood T cell repertoires in COVID-19. Assay used: immunoSEQ multiplex PCR; TCRdb lists only in-frame clones, some missing. The sample shows around 52,000 clones, approximately 82% of them seen only once. In the case of this clone: The junction and the germline gene differ at one end; a read error may be behind it.

The V gene's germline CDR1 is SSHAT and CDR2 FNYEAQ (reference sequence). The CDR3 consists of 13 residues. This clonotype originated in a human donor in a cohort sampled during active COVID-19. The genes are TRBV7-7 and TRBJ2-7; TRBD1 matches at 7 bases. The sample taken for sequencing was peripheral blood. DNA of the CDR3: TGTGCTAGCAGCTTCGACAGGGTGGGCGAGCAGTACTTC. It encodes CASSFDRVGEQYF.